This T cell receptor (beta chain) was recorded in a study of blood T cell repertoires in COVID-19. The wider study: Samples came from the United States, Italy and Spain, spanning acute and convalescent COVID-19. Sources were T cells, B-cell-depleted T cells, or PBMCs; the material itself was cDNA or gDNA.

The assay was immunoSEQ multiplex PCR, and TCRdb's table has in-frame clones only and misses some. The sample contains over 130,000 clones, about nine tenths of which appear only once. The germline gives CDR1 LNHDA, CDR2 SQIVND (reference sequence). The CDR3 is made up of 13 amino acids. V was cut by 5 bases and J by 7 bases, with 14 bases left in between. This TCR came from an elderly woman with acute or convalescent COVID-19. The chain joins TRBV19 to TRBJ1-2; D is possibly TRBD1 (6 bases). The sequenced sample consisted of peripheral blood. The CDR3 DNA follows: TGTGCCAGTAGTGCCAACAGGGAGGGTGGCTACACCTTC. Translation gives CASSANREGGYTF.